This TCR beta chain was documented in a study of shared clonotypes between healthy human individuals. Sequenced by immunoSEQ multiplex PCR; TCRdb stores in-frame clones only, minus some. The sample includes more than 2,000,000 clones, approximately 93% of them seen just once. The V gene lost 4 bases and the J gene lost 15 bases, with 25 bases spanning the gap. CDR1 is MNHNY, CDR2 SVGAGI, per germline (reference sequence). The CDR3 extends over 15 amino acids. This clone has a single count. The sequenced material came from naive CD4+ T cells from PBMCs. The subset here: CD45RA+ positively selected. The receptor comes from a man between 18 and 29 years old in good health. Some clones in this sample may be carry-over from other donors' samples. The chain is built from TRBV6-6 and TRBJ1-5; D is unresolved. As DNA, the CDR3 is TGTGCCAGCAGTTTGATCGACGGAGCCCAAATCGGCAGGCATTTT. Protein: CASSLIDGAQIGRHF.